This T cell receptor (beta chain) came from a study of early T cells in non-severe SARS-CoV-2 infection. A single record per CDR3 protein comes from TCRdb applying MiXCR to the 5' RACE reads. The table records tens of thousands of distinct CDR3 sequences, over 10% of them present only once. The germline V gene encodes CDR1 SGHRS and CDR2 YFSETQ. V was trimmed by 2 bases and J by 4 bases, leaving 15 bases between them. There are 15 residues in the CDR3. The gene calls are TRBV5-1 and TRBJ1-1; tentatively, D is TRBD1 (5 bases). The TCR was taken from an adult who was a healthcare worker with PCR-confirmed SARS-CoV-2 infection or an uninfected control (not recorded which). The sample comprised whole blood. In nucleotides, the CDR3 is TGCGCCAGCAGCTTAAGGCAGGGAGCGGCCACTGAAGCTTTCTTT. It yields the protein CASSLRQGAATEAFF.